The 5 T cell receptor beta chains in this list originate from one sample, sequenced in a study of immune cell composition in non-small cell lung cancer. Some clones are missing from TCRdb's copy, which holds only in-frame ones; the method was immunoSEQ multiplex PCR. The sample yields 13,000 or so clones, approximately 70% seen once. Sample: lung tumor tissue. These receptors all stem from a human donor with non-small cell lung cancer.

This clone was picked up a small number of times. This rearrangement joins TRBV7-2 to TRBJ2-2; 8 nucleotides line up with TRBD2. Germline lookup yields CDR1 SGHTA and CDR2 FQGNSA. There are 16 residues in the CDR3. With 5 bases clipped from V and 5 bases from J, the junction kept 10 bases outside the gene matches. The CDR3 DNA is TGTGCCAGCAGCCGGGGGAGCGGGAGCATTACCGGGGAGCTGTTTTTT. Translating gives CASSRGSGSITGELFF. Drawing the rest from reference TRBV7-2 and TRBJ2-2, the complete variable domain is GAGVSQSPSNKVTEKGKDVELRCDPISGHTALYWYRQSLGQGLEFLIYFQGNSAPDKSGLPSDRFSAERTGGSVSTLTIQRTQQEDSAVYLCASSRGSGSITGELFFGEGSRLTVL.

This clone was seen only once. This chain uses TRBV6-4 with TRBJ1-5; D is possibly TRBD1 (6 bases). Germline assignment: CDR1 MRHNA and CDR2 SNTAGT. Trimming stripped 4 bases from V and 5 bases from J, with 12 bases between. This CDR3 region has 14 residues. The CDR3 region has the DNA TGTGCCAGCAGTGTATCCACAGGGTATCAGCCCCAGCATTTT. This translates into CASSVSTGYQPQHF.

V and J are TRBV6-1 and TRBJ2-4, with D possibly matching TRBD2 (5 bases). Germline V gene sequence: CDR1 MNHNS, CDR2 SASEGT. V gave up 7 bases and J gave up 6 bases, with 16 bases separating them. The CDR3 has 14 residues. The DNA of the CDR3 is TGTGCCAGCACCCGTCGAGGGTCTGGAAACATTCAGTACTTC. Amino acid sequence: CASTRRGSGNIQYF.

The CDR3 coding sequence is TGTGCCTGCGGACAATTAAACATTCAGTACTTC. Translation: CACGQLNIQYF. The rearrangement links TRBV6-1 to TRBJ2-4, with D possibly matching TRBD1 (5 bases). Trimming removed 11 bases at V and 6 bases at J, with 11 bases between. The CDR3 has 11 residues. Looked up from germline, CDR1 is MNHNS and CDR2 is SASEGT.

The chain is built from TRBV5-1 and TRBJ2-6, with 8 bases fitting TRBD1. The trim removed 4 bases at V and 0 bases at J, leaving 9 bases unmatched. Germline CDR1 reads SGHRS; CDR2 reads YFSETQ. The CDR3 loop spans 18 amino acids. In nucleotides, the CDR3 is TGCGCCAGCAGCCCCGGGACAGGCCCTAACTCTGGGGCCAACGTCCTGACTTTC. This encodes CASSPGTGPNSGANVLTF.